This passage covers 6 T cell receptor beta chains from one sample sequenced in a study of OX40 agonist ivuxolimab in advanced cancers. Generated by immunoSEQ multiplex PCR, the TCRdb table keeps only in-frame clones and is missing some. Seen here are some 150,000 clones, 85% to 95% observed once, and the top ten hold more than 1%. The specimen was CD4+ or CD8+ T cells sorted from blood, collected in a trial of the OX40 agonist ivuxolimab. The receptors stem from an adult with an advanced solid tumor such as melanoma, head and neck, liver or kidney cancer.

This clone was seen only once. This chain connects TRBV15 to TRBJ2-5; D is unresolved. Germline V CDR1 and CDR2: LNHNV, YYDKDF (reference sequence). The CDR3 spans 13 residues. V gave up 6 bases and J gave up 7 bases, with 15 bases separating them. The CDR3 bases are TGTGCCACCAGTAGGTCCGCTCTTGCGACCCAGTACTTC. This sequence encodes CATSRSALATQYF. Combining the CDR3 with reference TRBV15 and TRBJ2-5 gives the whole variable domain DAMVIQNPRYQVTQFGKPVTLSCSQTLNHNVMYWYQQKSSQAPKLLFHYYDKDFNNEADTPDNFQSRRPNTSFCFLDIRSPGLGDTAMYLCATSRSALATQYFGPGTRLLVL.

The rearrangement links TRBV28 to TRBJ2-6; 8 nucleotides match TRBD2. From germline, CDR1 is MDHEN and CDR2 SYDVKM. This CDR3 contains 15 residues. The CDR3 nucleotides read TGTGCAGCGGGGGTGGCGTCATACGGGGCCAACGTCCTGACTTTC. This gives the protein CAAGVASYGANVLTF.

In DNA form, the CDR3 reads TGTGCCATCAGTGACCCCACCGGGACAGGGAACGAAAAACTGTTTTTT. Its protein is CAISDPTGTGNEKLFF. The chain employs TRBV10-3 and TRBJ1-4; 9 positions match TRBD1. Germline V CDR1 and CDR2: ENHRY, SYGVKD. V was pared by 3 bases and J by 8 bases, with 10 bases of the junction left unmatched. This CDR3 is built from 16 residues.

The chain links TRBV7-3 to TRBJ2-3, with D perhaps assigned TRBD1 or TRBD2 (5 bases each). Trimming took off 8 bases at V and 0 bases at J, with 12 bases between the two ends. Germline CDR1 reads SGHTA; CDR2 reads FQGTGA. The CDR3 length is 14 residues. CDR3 DNA sequence: TGTGCCAGCGGCCGGGGCGGGAGCACAGATACGCAGTATTTT. Amino acid sequence: CASGRGGSTDTQYF.

The rearrangement uses TRBV5-4 and TRBJ1-1, with 8 positions matching TRBD1. Germline V CDR1 and CDR2: SGHNT, YYREEE (reference sequence). This CDR3 is built from 16 residues. Germline trimming cut 3 bases from V and 3 bases from J; bases unmatched to any gene: 10. CDR3 amino acids: CASSSRQGRYDTEAFF. The CDR3 DNA reads TGTGCCAGCAGCTCCCGACAGGGGAGGTACGACACTGAAGCTTTCTTT.

This clone has only one observation. The genes are TRBV7-2 and TRBJ1-2; D is unresolved. CDR3 length equals 16 residues. Per the germline V gene, CDR1 is SGHTA and CDR2 is FQGNSA. The germline V and J ends were trimmed by 5 bases and 0 bases, with 16 bases remaining between them. CDR3 residues: CASSPSDLDPNYGYTF. DNA for the CDR3: TGTGCCAGCAGCCCATCGGACCTTGACCCTAACTATGGCTACACCTTC.